This passage covers 8 T cell receptor beta chains from one sample sequenced in a study of Graves' ophthalmopathy and Graves' hyperthyroidism (dated by TCRdb to the late 2010s). The sequencer was an Illumina HiSeq 2000. TCR beta CDR3 regions were amplified from RNA transcripts for repertoire sequencing. The first round of RT-PCR was done with HTBI primers and the Qiagen OneStep RT-PCR kit, and was followed by a second round of multiplex PCR, then size selection and purification. TCRdb redid the processing of the public reads, applying fastp at Q25 and MiXCR, and retained in-frame beta chains. Rows with one shared CDR3 protein collapse into an entry with the most common genes and DNA. Within this sample are about 400,000 distinct CDR3 sequences, with 18% of them counted one time only. The ten biggest clones cover 1.6% of the sample. The sequenced material came from peripheral blood. These receptors were taken from a woman between 18 and 29 years old with Graves' ophthalmopathy. Donor details come from another sample of the same person, matched by shared clones.

There are many counts of this clonotype. J is TRBJ2-5 and V is TRBV20-1; D is unresolved. Germline V lookup: CDR1 DFQATT, CDR2 SNEGSKA (reference sequence). This CDR3 region has 14 residues. V lost 1 base and J lost 2, with 11 bases in between. This chain's CDR3 is CSARVGLPQETQYF. The CDR3 region has the DNA TGCAGTGCTAGAGTCGGCCTACCGCAAGAGACCCAGTACTTC.

This clonotype occurred many times. CDR3 residues: CASSQGQAGYGYTF. CDR3 bases: TGTGCCAGCAGTCAAGGACAGGCGGGGTATGGCTACACCTTC. The chain joins TRBV6-1 to TRBJ1-2; 7 bases match TRBD1. CDR1 is MNHNS and CDR2 is SASEGT in the germline V gene. The CDR3 has 14 amino acids. Trimming removed 5 bases from V and 5 bases from J; junction bases left unmatched: 8.

There are many counts of this clonotype. DNA of the CDR3: TGTGCCAGCAGCTCCCTAGGGGGGGACGAGCAGTACTTC. Translating gives CASSSLGGDEQYF. V gene TRBV7-6 combines with J gene TRBJ2-7, with D possibly TRBD2 on 7 matching bases. In germline, CDR1 is SGHVS, CDR2 FNYEAQ. This CDR3 has 13 residues. Trimming shortened V by 4 bases and J by 5 bases, and 12 bases separated the two germline ends.

This clonotype has at least ten counts. The chain uses TRBV12-3 or TRBV12-4 and TRBJ2-7; possibly TRBD1 or TRBD2 for D (5 bases each). The CDR3 extends over 15 amino acids. Trimming pared 5 bases from V and 0 bases from J, leaving 14 bases between. Here the CDR3 DNA reads TGTGCCAGCAGTCCCTCCGGGACGGCCTCCTACGAGCAGTACTTC. Protein: CASSPSGTASYEQYF.

This clonotype was seen at least ten times. This chain uses TRBV20-1 with TRBJ2-7; 8 nucleotides agree with TRBD1. Per the germline V gene, CDR1 is DFQATT and CDR2 is SNEGSKA (reference sequence). The CDR3 covers 13 residues. Unmatched junction bases numbered 9, after V lost 8 bases and J lost 3 bases. CDR3 nucleotides: TGCAGTCCACAGACAGGGGACGTCTACGAGCAGTACTTC. It translates to CSPQTGDVYEQYF.

This clonotype appeared many times. The CDR3 nucleotides are TGTGCCAGCAGCAGGGATCCTCAGCCCCAGCATTTT. Its protein is CASSRDPQPQHF. This chain uses TRBV12-3 or TRBV12-4 with TRBJ1-5; tentative D call: TRBD1 (5 bases). This CDR3 comprises 12 residues. V shed 6 bases and J shed 6 bases, with 9 bases lying between them.

V usage is TRBV12-3 or TRBV12-4 and J usage is TRBJ1-1; D is unresolved. Deletions cut 6 bases from V and 0 bases from J, with 14 bases between. This CDR3 region has 15 residues. The CDR3: CASRPSGAVNTEAFF. As DNA, the CDR3 is TGTGCCAGCAGGCCCAGTGGCGCAGTGAACACTGAAGCTTTCTTT.

V gene TRBV7-2 combines with J gene TRBJ2-2, with D hard to call. Per the germline V gene, CDR1 is SGHTA and CDR2 is FQGNSA. Trimming shortened V by 3 bases and J by 2 bases, and 7 bases separated the two germline ends. This CDR3 comprises 14 residues. The CDR3 loop reads CASSFQANTGELFF. CDR3 bases: TGTGCCAGCAGCTTCCAGGCAAACACCGGGGAGCTGTTTTTT.